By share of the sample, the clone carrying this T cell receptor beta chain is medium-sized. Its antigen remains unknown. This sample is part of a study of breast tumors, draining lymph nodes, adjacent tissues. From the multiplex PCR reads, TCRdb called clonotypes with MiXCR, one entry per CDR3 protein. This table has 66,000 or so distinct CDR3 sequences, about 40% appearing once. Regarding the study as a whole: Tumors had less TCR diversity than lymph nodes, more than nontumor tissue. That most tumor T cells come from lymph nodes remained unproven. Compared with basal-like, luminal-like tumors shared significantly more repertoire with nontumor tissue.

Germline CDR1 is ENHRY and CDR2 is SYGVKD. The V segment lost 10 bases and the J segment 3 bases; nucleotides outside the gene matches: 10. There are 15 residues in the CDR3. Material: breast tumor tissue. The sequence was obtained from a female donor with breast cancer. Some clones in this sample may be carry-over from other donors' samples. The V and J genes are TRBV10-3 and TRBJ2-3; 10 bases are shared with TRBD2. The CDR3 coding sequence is TGTGCCACGAAGAGCGGGGGGGCCAGGACAGATACGCAGTATTTT. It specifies CATKSGGARTDTQYF.